The rows below give T cell receptor beta chains drawn from one sample of a study of cytomegalovirus exposure and HLA in healthy donors. Assay: immunoSEQ multiplex PCR; the TCRdb copy retains only in-frame clones and omits some. The profile shows some 270,000 clones, around 85% of them singletons. Material for sequencing was PBMCs. All receptors come from a woman aged 18-29 years in good health and CMV-seronegative. The CDR3 runs from the conserved cysteine through the conserved F or W. A D gene is named only where the DNA matches it firmly. Rows give clone size only sometimes, using once, few, many, or a class for an expanded clone.

d_gene: TRBD1
j_gene: TRBJ1-1
v_gene: TRBV5-1
abundance: NA
CDR3nt: TGCGCCAGCAGCCTAAGGACAGGGGCATTCACTGAAGCTTTCTTT
CDR3aa: CASSLRTGAFTEAFF

d_gene: NA
j_gene: TRBJ2-2
v_gene: TRBV29-1
abundance: NA
CDR3nt: TGCACCTTTGGGGCAGACACCGGGGAGCTGTTTTTT
CDR3aa: CTFGADTGELFF

d_gene: TRBD2
j_gene: TRBJ2-1
v_gene: TRBV18
abundance: NA
CDR3nt: TGTGCCAGCTCACCACTTCTAGCGGGTACGAACAATGAGCAGTTCTTC
CDR3aa: CASSPLLAGTNNEQFF

d_gene: TRBD1
j_gene: TRBJ1-2
v_gene: TRBV5-4
abundance: NA
CDR3nt: TGTGCCAGCAGCTCGGGTGGACAGGCCCTCTATGGCTACACCTTC
CDR3aa: CASSSGGQALYGYTF

d_gene: NA
j_gene: TRBJ2-1
v_gene: TRBV5-1
abundance: NA
CDR3nt: TGCGCCAGCAGCTTGGGGCCTCGAGAGGATTACAATGAGCAGTTCTTC
CDR3aa: CASSLGPREDYNEQFF

d_gene: TRBD1
j_gene: TRBJ1-1
v_gene: TRBV2
abundance: few
CDR3nt: TGTGCCAGCAGTGTCGAGGGGGCGAGAAGAACTGAAGCTTTCTTT
CDR3aa: CASSVEGARRTEAFF

d_gene: TRBD2
j_gene: TRBJ2-5
v_gene: TRBV5-6
abundance: NA
CDR3nt: TGTGCCAGCAGCTTGGCCCTTATAGCGGGGGGGCCGGAGACCCAGTACTTC
CDR3aa: CASSLALIAGGPETQYF

d_gene: NA
j_gene: TRBJ2-1
v_gene: TRBV27
abundance: few
CDR3nt: TGTGCCAGCAGTTTAGAACGCGTTTACAATGAGCAGTTCTTC
CDR3aa: CASSLERVYNEQFF

d_gene: NA
j_gene: TRBJ2-2
v_gene: TRBV18
abundance: NA
CDR3nt: TGTGCCAGCTCACGTTGGACAGAAAACACCGGGGAGCTGTTTTTT
CDR3aa: CASSRWTENTGELFF

d_gene: NA
j_gene: TRBJ2-7
v_gene: TRBV6-1
abundance: once
CDR3nt: TGTGCCAGCACCGGCAGGGTACCCACCTACGAGCAGTACTTC
CDR3aa: CASTGRVPTYEQYF

d_gene: TRBD1
j_gene: TRBJ1-2
v_gene: TRBV11-3
abundance: NA
CDR3nt: TGTGCCAGCAGCAGCCGGGACAGGGGGATCTATGGCTACACCTTC
CDR3aa: CASSSRDRGIYGYTF

d_gene: NA
j_gene: TRBJ2-1
v_gene: TRBV7-2
abundance: few
CDR3nt: TGTGCCAGCAGCTTCCCTCCCTCGGAGCAGTTCTTC
CDR3aa: CASSFPPSEQFF

d_gene: NA
j_gene: TRBJ2-6
v_gene: TRBV6-1
abundance: NA
CDR3nt: TGTGCCAGCAGCGGCTCTGGGGCCAACGTCCTGACTTTC
CDR3aa: CASSGSGANVLTF

d_gene: NA
j_gene: TRBJ1-5
v_gene: TRBV5-1
abundance: NA
CDR3nt: TGCGCCAGCGACGCGGACAGTTATAGCAATCAGCCCCAGCATTTT
CDR3aa: CASDADSYSNQPQHF

d_gene: NA
j_gene: TRBJ1-5
v_gene: TRBV2
abundance: NA
CDR3nt: TGTGCCACCTCAGGGGAAGGGAATCAGCCCCAGCATTTT
CDR3aa: CATSGEGNQPQHF

d_gene: NA
j_gene: TRBJ1-4
v_gene: TRBV7-9
abundance: NA
CDR3nt: TGTGCCAGCAGCTCCCGAGATGAAAAACTGTTTTTT
CDR3aa: CASSSRDEKLFF

d_gene: NA
j_gene: TRBJ2-1
v_gene: TRBV2
abundance: NA
CDR3nt: TGTGCCAGCAGTGAACAGCGGCAGGGGGGAGTCAATGAGCAGTTCTTC
CDR3aa: CASSEQRQGGVNEQFF

d_gene: NA
j_gene: TRBJ2-1
v_gene: TRBV19
abundance: NA
CDR3nt: TGTGCCAGTAGTATGGGGCAGTACAATGAGCAGTTCTTC
CDR3aa: CASSMGQYNEQFF

d_gene: NA
j_gene: TRBJ2-6
v_gene: TRBV6-1
abundance: NA
CDR3nt: TGTGCCAGCGGGCGCTCTGGGGCCAACGTCCTGACTTTC
CDR3aa: CASGRSGANVLTF

d_gene: TRBD1
j_gene: TRBJ1-5
v_gene: TRBV6-6
abundance: NA
CDR3nt: TGTGCCTGCCACAGGGGGCGCAATCAGCCCCAGCATTTT
CDR3aa: CACHRGRNQPQHF

d_gene: NA
j_gene: TRBJ2-6
v_gene: TRBV11-3
abundance: NA
CDR3nt: TGTGCCAGCAGCTTAGATCTAGGAGCGAGCGGAGTCTCTGGGGCCAACGTCCTGACTTTC
CDR3aa: CASSLDLGASGVSGANVLTF

d_gene: TRBD2
j_gene: TRBJ2-7
v_gene: TRBV28
abundance: NA
CDR3nt: TGTGCCAGCAGCCCTCCCGGTGCGGGAGTGCCCTACGAGCAGTACTTC
CDR3aa: CASSPPGAGVPYEQYF

d_gene: TRBD1
j_gene: TRBJ1-2
v_gene: TRBV9
abundance: NA
CDR3nt: TGTGCCAGCAGCGGACAGGGGAAAAGGGATGGCTACACCTTC
CDR3aa: CASSGQGKRDGYTF

d_gene: NA
j_gene: TRBJ2-2
v_gene: TRBV27
abundance: NA
CDR3nt: TGTGCCAGCAGCAGAAGACTAGGAGGGCTACGAAGCACCGGGGAGCTGTTTTTT
CDR3aa: CASSRRLGGLRSTGELFF

d_gene: TRBD1
j_gene: TRBJ2-7
v_gene: TRBV7-8
abundance: NA
CDR3nt: TGTGCCAGCAGCTTTAGCCCCCAGGGACAGAGCTACGAGCAGTACTTC
CDR3aa: CASSFSPQGQSYEQYF

d_gene: NA
j_gene: TRBJ1-1
v_gene: TRBV6-5
abundance: NA
CDR3nt: TGTGCCAGCAGGTCCCAGAACACTGAAGCTTTCTTT
CDR3aa: CASRSQNTEAFF

d_gene: NA
j_gene: TRBJ2-7
v_gene: TRBV7-8
abundance: NA
CDR3nt: TGTGCCAGCAGCGACCGGGACTGGAGCGCCAAGCAGTACTTC
CDR3aa: CASSDRDWSAKQYF

d_gene: NA
j_gene: TRBJ1-2
v_gene: TRBV4-1
abundance: NA
CDR3nt: TGCGCCAGCAGCCAGAAGGTAGGGGATGCCTATGGCTACACCTTC
CDR3aa: CASSQKVGDAYGYTF

d_gene: TRBD2
j_gene: TRBJ2-7
v_gene: TRBV30
abundance: NA
CDR3nt: TGTGCCTGGAGGGATGGGCCCGGGGGGGAGCAGTACTTC
CDR3aa: CAWRDGPGGEQYF

d_gene: TRBD2
j_gene: TRBJ2-5
v_gene: TRBV5-1
abundance: once
CDR3nt: TGCGCCAGCAGCTTGGGACTAGCGGGGTTAGAGACCCAGTACTTC
CDR3aa: CASSLGLAGLETQYF

d_gene: NA
j_gene: TRBJ1-4
v_gene: TRBV7-9
abundance: NA
CDR3nt: TGTGCCAGCAGTACAGGGTCGAGCGCGACTAATGAAAAACTGTTTTTT
CDR3aa: CASSTGSSATNEKLFF

d_gene: NA
j_gene: TRBJ1-1
v_gene: TRBV7-9
abundance: NA
CDR3nt: TGTGCCAGCAGCTTCGACAGCGAAGCTTTCTTT
CDR3aa: CASSFDSEAFF

d_gene: TRBD1
j_gene: TRBJ2-6
v_gene: TRBV30
abundance: NA
CDR3nt: TGTGCCTGGGACTACTGGACAGGGACCCTCTCTGGGGCCAACGTCCTGACTTTC
CDR3aa: CAWDYWTGTLSGANVLTF

d_gene: NA
j_gene: TRBJ2-7
v_gene: TRBV6-1
abundance: once
CDR3nt: TGTGCCAGCAGCCAGGAGGAGGGTAAGCGCGAGCAGTACTTC
CDR3aa: CASSQEEGKREQYF

d_gene: TRBD1
j_gene: TRBJ2-3
v_gene: TRBV30
abundance: NA
CDR3nt: TGTGCCTGGAGTCGACAGGGGAGAGAGACAGATACGCAGTATTTT
CDR3aa: CAWSRQGRETDTQYF

d_gene: NA
j_gene: TRBJ2-3
v_gene: TRBV5-1
abundance: NA
CDR3nt: TGCGCCAGCAGCGAGGAGTTGACTATATTCGTAGATACGCAGTATTTT
CDR3aa: CASSEELTIFVDTQYF

d_gene: NA
j_gene: TRBJ1-2
v_gene: TRBV28
abundance: NA
CDR3nt: TGTGCCAGCAGCACTTGGACAGCTCGGAATGGCTACACCTTC
CDR3aa: CASSTWTARNGYTF

d_gene: TRBD1
j_gene: TRBJ1-2
v_gene: TRBV9
abundance: NA
CDR3nt: TGTGCCAGCAGCCGGGACAGGGCCTCCGGCTACACCTTC
CDR3aa: CASSRDRASGYTF

d_gene: NA
j_gene: TRBJ1-1
v_gene: TRBV9
abundance: NA
CDR3nt: TGTGCCAGCAGCGGGGCAATGAACACTGAAGCTTTCTTT
CDR3aa: CASSGAMNTEAFF

d_gene: NA
j_gene: TRBJ1-1
v_gene: TRBV6-5
abundance: NA
CDR3nt: TGTGCCAGCAGTTACTCAATCTGGCCAGGGGAAACTGAAGCTTTCTTT
CDR3aa: CASSYSIWPGETEAFF

d_gene: TRBD2
j_gene: TRBJ2-1
v_gene: TRBV27
abundance: NA
CDR3nt: TGTGCCAGCAGTTCGGGGGGGACTTTGAGCTCCTACAATGAGCAGTTCTTC
CDR3aa: CASSSGGTLSSYNEQFF

d_gene: TRBD1
j_gene: TRBJ2-1
v_gene: TRBV27
abundance: NA
CDR3nt: TGTGCCAGCAGTCCAAAACCCCACAGGGGCCCCTACAATGAGCAGTTCTTC
CDR3aa: CASSPKPHRGPYNEQFF

d_gene: TRBD1
j_gene: TRBJ1-2
v_gene: TRBV29-1
abundance: NA
CDR3nt: TGCAGCGCGCAACGGGACAGCAACATTGGGTATGGCTACACCTTC
CDR3aa: CSAQRDSNIGYGYTF

d_gene: TRBD2
j_gene: TRBJ2-5
v_gene: TRBV19
abundance: once
CDR3nt: TGTGCCAGTAGGGCCGAGGGCCGCGGGAGAGGACAAGAGACCCAGTACTTC
CDR3aa: CASRAEGRGRGQETQYF

d_gene: TRBD1
j_gene: TRBJ1-2
v_gene: TRBV6-1
abundance: NA
CDR3nt: TGTGCCAGCAGTAAAGGACAGGGTATAGTATGGTATGGCTACACCTTC
CDR3aa: CASSKGQGIVWYGYTF

d_gene: TRBD1
j_gene: TRBJ2-1
v_gene: TRBV4-3
abundance: once
CDR3nt: TGCGCCAGCAGCCAAGATGGGACAGCTTCCTACAATGAGCAGTTCTTC
CDR3aa: CASSQDGTASYNEQFF

d_gene: NA
j_gene: TRBJ2-7
v_gene: TRBV5-1
abundance: NA
CDR3nt: TGCGCCAGCAGCTTGGCACAGGTCTACGAGCAGTACTTC
CDR3aa: CASSLAQVYEQYF

d_gene: NA
j_gene: TRBJ2-7
v_gene: TRBV19
abundance: NA
CDR3nt: TGTGCCAGTAGTATTGGGCCTCACCTATACGAGCAGTACTTC
CDR3aa: CASSIGPHLYEQYF

d_gene: NA
j_gene: TRBJ1-2
v_gene: TRBV7-8
abundance: NA
CDR3nt: TGTGCCAGCAGCTTAGGTTCAGGGATGAATGGCTACACCTTC
CDR3aa: CASSLGSGMNGYTF

d_gene: TRBD1
j_gene: TRBJ2-3
v_gene: TRBV7-3
abundance: NA
CDR3nt: TGTGCCAGCAGCTCAACCGGGACAGGGGGAAGGACAGATACGCAGTATTTT
CDR3aa: CASSSTGTGGRTDTQYF

d_gene: TRBD2
j_gene: TRBJ2-7
v_gene: TRBV30
abundance: NA
CDR3nt: TGTGCCCTGACCGGGACTAGCGCTTACGAGCAGTACTTC
CDR3aa: CALTGTSAYEQYF

d_gene: NA
j_gene: TRBJ1-5
v_gene: TRBV28
abundance: NA
CDR3nt: TGTGCCAGCAGTTTGGCTTGGTCAGGGTCCTATAGCAATCAGCCCCAGCATTTT
CDR3aa: CASSLAWSGSYSNQPQHF

d_gene: TRBD1
j_gene: TRBJ2-7
v_gene: TRBV11-3
abundance: NA
CDR3nt: TGTGCCAGCAGCGCCGGGACAGGGAGCTACGAGCAGTACTTC
CDR3aa: CASSAGTGSYEQYF

d_gene: NA
j_gene: TRBJ1-2
v_gene: TRBV4-3
abundance: NA
CDR3nt: TGCGCCAGCAGCCAAGATCCCAGGGAGGACTATGGCTACACCTTC
CDR3aa: CASSQDPREDYGYTF

d_gene: TRBD2
j_gene: TRBJ2-5
v_gene: TRBV9
abundance: NA
CDR3nt: TGTGCCAGCAGCGCCGGGACTAGCGTGGAGACCCAGTACTTC
CDR3aa: CASSAGTSVETQYF

d_gene: NA
j_gene: TRBJ1-1
v_gene: TRBV30
abundance: few
CDR3nt: TGTGCCTGGAGTGCCCAGGGGTGGGTGAACACTGAAGCTTTCTTT
CDR3aa: CAWSAQGWVNTEAFF

d_gene: TRBD1
j_gene: TRBJ2-7
v_gene: TRBV27
abundance: NA
CDR3nt: TGTGCCAGCAGTTTTGCAGGGGGCACAGAGCAGTACTTC
CDR3aa: CASSFAGGTEQYF

d_gene: NA
j_gene: TRBJ2-6
v_gene: TRBV11-2
abundance: once
CDR3nt: TGTGCCAGCAGTCTTTCTCTGGCCCTTTCTGGGGCCAACGTCCTGACTTTC
CDR3aa: CASSLSLALSGANVLTF

d_gene: NA
j_gene: TRBJ1-4
v_gene: TRBV28
abundance: NA
CDR3nt: TGTGCCACCAGGCTAACAGGGGAAAAACTGTTTTTT
CDR3aa: CATRLTGEKLFF